This T cell receptor beta chain was captured by sequencing in a study of blood T cell repertoires in COVID-19. This clone has just one count. Participants were aged about 18 to 95 years, lived in some 23 US areas, and enrolled virtually. The repertoire was sequenced with immunoSEQ multiplex PCR; TCRdb's copy has only in-frame clones and lacks some. The sample carries approximately 300,000 clones, more than 75% recorded once. The V and J ends lost 6 bases and 5 bases respectively, with 22 bases between them. The CDR3 consists of 17 residues. Germline V gene sequence: CDR1 KGHSH, CDR2 LQKENI. The V and J genes are TRBV18 and TRBJ1-4; maybe TRBD1 (6 bases). The TCR was taken from a man in his sixties who had recovered from COVID-19. Sequenced sample: PBMCs or T cells enriched from blood (not recorded which). CDR3: CASSASRPGGQNEKLFF. The CDR3 nucleotides read TGTGCCAGCTCTGCATCACGCCCCGGGGGGCAAAATGAAAAACTGTTTTTT.